This T cell receptor (beta chain) comes out of a study of blood T cells in healthy people across ages. Overall study results and limits: Higher diversity, along with more naive CD4+ cells, distinguished long-lived donors from aged donors.

PCR was performed a second time for about 6 to 12 cycles using a sample-barcoded 5' primer and a J-beta primer mix. MiXCR, run by TCRdb on the 5' RACE reads, gives a single entry per CDR3 protein. The sample includes 890,000 or so distinct CDR3 sequences, less than 80% of them seen just once. Of note for this clonotype: The antigen is not known.

Germline V gene sequence: CDR1 LNHNV, CDR2 YYDKDF (reference sequence). This CDR3 spans 15 amino acids. V lost 2 bases, J lost 1 base, and 11 bases lay in between. The origin of this receptor is a man aged 30-40 years in good health. The chain has TRBV15 and TRBJ2-5; D uncertain. The sample was blood. The CDR3 sequence: CATSRKDAGQETQYF. CDR3 nucleotides: TGTGCCACCAGCAGAAAGGACGCAGGCCAAGAGACCCAGTACTTC.